This T cell receptor beta chain appears in the sequencing data of a study of blood T cell repertoires in COVID-19. As for the study in general: Acute and convalescent COVID-19 samples came from the United States, Italy and Spain.

This CDR3 spans 16 amino acids. The germline V gene encodes CDR1 SEHNR and CDR2 FQNEAQ (reference sequence). Trimming removed 8 bases from V and 6 bases from J; junction bases left unmatched: 12. This table comes from immunoSEQ multiplex PCR, and its TCRdb copy is limited to in-frame clones, with some not included. The data contain roughly 210,000 clones, 87% of them singletons. This clone was detected only once. Recruits, aged roughly 18 to 95 years, lived in 20 to 30 US areas. J is TRBJ2-1 and V is TRBV7-9, with TRBD1 matching over 11 bases. The receptor was isolated from a man younger than 40 in a cohort exposed to, infected with or recovered from COVID-19 (not recorded which). Source material: PBMCs or T cells enriched from blood (not recorded which). Written as DNA, the CDR3 is TGTGCCAGCTCATTGCCGGGACAGGGGGTAGGCAATGAGCAGTTCTTC. Translation: CASSLPGQGVGNEQFF.